Shown below are 29 T cell receptor beta chains from a single sample sequenced in a study of blood T cell repertoires in COVID-19. Method: immunoSEQ multiplex PCR; TCRdb's copy keeps in-frame clones and lacks some. The profile shows 250,000 to 300,000 clones, about 91% of them singletons. The material sequenced was peripheral blood. These receptors were collected from a woman in her thirties or forties who had recovered from COVID-19.

The chain links TRBV21-1 to TRBJ2-5; TRBD1, the table's D call, lacks a check against the DNA. TRBV21-1 is reported as a pseudogene. The CDR3 spans 14 residues. In nucleotides, the CDR3 is TGTGCAAGCAGACGGGGACAGGGTAAAGAGACCCAGTACTTC. Residues: CASRRGQGKETQYF.

The sample holds one count of this clone. The V and J genes are TRBV9 and TRBJ2-7; D remains ambiguous. CDR3 size: 18 residues. Per the germline V gene, CDR1 is SGDLS and CDR2 is YYNGEE. The ends were cut back, 0 bases at V and 4 bases at J, with 23 bases in the middle. The CDR3 DNA is TGTGCCAGCAGCGTAGGGGCCAATAATACCGAGCCTCTTTACGAGCAGTACGTC. This codes for CASSVGANNTEPLYEQYV.

The rearrangement links TRBV6-5 to TRBJ1-1, with D possibly matching TRBD1 (6 bases). Germline V gives CDR1 MNHEY, CDR2 SVGAGI. Trimming took off 10 bases at V and 0 bases at J, with 15 bases between the two ends. The CDR3 loop spans 14 amino acids. The CDR3 nucleotides are TGTGCCACCGACGCGGACAGAATGAACACTGAAGCTTTCTTT. The encoded protein is CATDADRMNTEAFF.

The CDR3 DNA sequence: TGCGCCAGCAGCCAAGATGGGGGACAGGTAACTACTGAAGCTTTCTTT. Translating gives CASSQDGGQVTTEAFF. V gene TRBV4-3 combines with J gene TRBJ1-1; 8 nucleotides agree with TRBD1. The CDR3 is 16 amino acids. Trimming took 0 bases from V and 5 from J; bases not matched to a gene: 8. The germline CDR1 and CDR2 sequences are LGHNA and YSLEER.

This chain joins TRBV10-1 and TRBJ2-3; TRBD1 aligns across 7 bases. Losses at the gene ends were 4 bases for V and 1 base for J; bases not matched to a gene: 5. This CDR3 has 15 amino acids. Per germline, CDR1 WNHNN and CDR2 SYGVQD (reference sequence). The CDR3: CASSGGQGGTDTQYF. For the CDR3, the DNA is TGCGCCAGCAGTGGGGGCCAGGGGGGCACAGATACGCAGTATTTT.

The chain couples TRBV3-1 (or the pseudogene TRBV3-2) to TRBJ2-7; 9 bases line up with TRBD2. After removal of 4 bases from V and 6 bases from J, the junction contained 10 bases not matched to a gene. Germline CDR1 is LGHDT and CDR2 is YNNKEL (reference sequence). The CDR3 loop spans 15 amino acids. CDR3 loop: CASSPYRTSVGEQYF. The CDR3 DNA reads TGTGCCAGCAGCCCCTACCGGACTAGCGTTGGCGAGCAGTACTTC.

The chain carries TRBV18 and TRBJ1-1; 7 bases are shared with TRBD1. The junction had 1 base not matched to a gene; V was cut back by 2 bases and J by 7 bases. The CDR3 spans 12 residues. Germline V CDR1 and CDR2: KGHSH, LQKENI. CDR3 sequence reads: CASSPRDSEAFF. The CDR3 nucleotides read TGTGCCAGCTCACCAAGGGACAGTGAAGCTTTCTTT.

The rearrangement joins TRBV18 to TRBJ2-2, with 12 bases matching TRBD2. Germline loops: CDR1 KGHSH, CDR2 LQKENI. Unmatched junction bases numbered 9, after V lost 0 bases and J lost 4 bases. The CDR3 runs to 19 residues. The CDR3 sequence is CASSPPRLAGGRVTGELFF. The DNA of the CDR3 is TGTGCCAGCTCACCACCGCGTCTAGCGGGAGGGCGGGTCACCGGGGAGCTGTTTTTT.

The rearrangement uses TRBV18 and TRBJ1-3; 7 positions match TRBD1. CDR3 size: 17 residues. CDR1 is KGHSH and CDR2 is LQKENI in the germline V gene. Losses at the gene ends were 3 bases for V and 2 bases for J; bases not matched to a gene: 10. In DNA, the CDR3 is TGTGCCAGCTCACCTCTCAGGGACAGCGGAGCTGGAAACACCATATATTTT. This gives the protein CASSPLRDSGAGNTIYF.

This clone was seen once. The chain has TRBV6-1 and TRBJ2-3; 16 nucleotides line up with TRBD2. This CDR3 has 17 residues. V lost 3 bases to trimming and J lost 6 bases; unmatched junction nucleotides: 6. Germline lookup yields CDR1 MNHNS and CDR2 SASEGT. The CDR3 region is CASSDPGLAGGPDTQYF. The CDR3 bases are TGTGCCAGCAGTGACCCGGGACTAGCGGGGGGGCCCGATACGCAGTATTTT.

The rearrangement links TRBV2 to TRBJ2-2, with D possibly TRBD2 on 6 matching bases. The CDR3 totals 15 residues. The V gene's germline CDR1 is SNHLY and CDR2 FYNNEI. V lost 7 bases and J lost 2, with 14 bases in between. The CDR3 loop reads CASTWDWGNTGELFF. The CDR3 region has the DNA TGTGCCAGCACGTGGGACTGGGGCAACACCGGGGAGCTGTTTTTT. Using reference TRBV2 and TRBJ2-2 for the parts outside the CDR3, the full variable domain is EPEVTQTPSHQVTQMGQEVILRCVPISNHLYFYWYRQILGQKVEFLVSFYNNEISEKSEIFDDQFSVERPDGSNFTLKIRSTKLEDSAMYFCASTWDWGNTGELFFGEGSRLTVL.

This clone was detected only a few times. The chain is built from TRBV4-2 and TRBJ2-2; TRBD1 is a possible D gene (7 bases). Germline lookup yields CDR1 LGHNA and CDR2 YNFKEQ. The germline V and J ends were trimmed by 0 bases and 4 bases, with 21 bases remaining between them. This CDR3 contains 19 residues. CDR3 in DNA: TGTGCCAGCAGCCAAGATCAGCGGCGGGGACAGAAACTCACCGGGGAGCTGTTTTTT. It specifies CASSQDQRRGQKLTGELFF.

The chain has TRBV5-4 and TRBJ1-3, with TRBD1 matching 8 bases. From germline, CDR1 is SGHNT and CDR2 YYREEE (reference sequence). The CDR3 loop spans 15 amino acids. J gave up 2 bases and V 2 bases, and 3 bases lay outside the gene matches. The CDR3 bases are TGTGCCAGCAGCTTCGCAGGGGGCCCTGGAAACACCATATATTTT. Translated, it gives CASSFAGGPGNTIYF.

The CDR3 DNA reads as TGTGCCAGCAGTCCTATTACTAGCGGGACCCAAGAGACCCAGTACTTC. Its translation is CASSPITSGTQETQYF. The V call is TRBV3-1 (or the pseudogene TRBV3-2), the J call TRBJ2-5; 10 bases agree with TRBD2. The germline gives CDR1 LGHDT, CDR2 YNNKEL (reference sequence). The CDR3 covers 16 residues. After removal of 6 bases from V and 1 base from J, the junction contained 8 bases not matched to a gene.

The chain joins TRBV2 to TRBJ2-2, with no clear D. Germline CDR1 SNHLY, CDR2 FYNNEI. V was cut by 5 bases and J by 3 bases, with 7 bases left in between. This CDR3 has 13 amino acids. This CDR3 reads CASSSDYTGELFF. Here the CDR3 DNA reads TGTGCCAGCAGTTCTGACTACACCGGGGAGCTGTTTTTT. The full variable domain, in which reference TRBV2 and TRBJ2-2 provide the parts outside the CDR3, is EPEVTQTPSHQVTQMGQEVILRCVPISNHLYFYWYRQILGQKVEFLVSFYNNEISEKSEIFDDQFSVERPDGSNFTLKIRSTKLEDSAMYFCASSSDYTGELFFGEGSRLTVL.

This clone was observed once. The chain joins TRBV2 to TRBJ2-7, with TRBD1 matching 8 bases. Germline V gene data show CDR1 as SNHLY and CDR2 as FYNNEI. The CDR3 covers 14 residues. V was clipped by 6 bases and J by 2 bases; unmatched bases: 6. CDR3 sequence (DNA): TGTGCCAGCAGGGGGACAGGACTCACCTACGAGCAGTACGTC. Translation: CASRGTGLTYEQYV.

The V and J genes are TRBV5-4 and TRBJ2-1, with 7 positions matching TRBD2. Looked up from germline, CDR1 is SGHNT and CDR2 is YYREEE (reference sequence). The J segment lost 5 bases and the V segment lost 0 bases, leaving 11 bases of the junction unmatched. The CDR3 is 17 amino acids. DNA of the CDR3: TGTGCCAGCAGCTTGGGGGGAGGGAGCGCCCTACACAATGAGCAGTTCTTC. It translates to CASSLGGGSALHNEQFF.

The rearrangement links TRBV6-5 to TRBJ1-3; D perhaps matches TRBD1 (6 bases). Looked up from germline, CDR1 is MNHEY and CDR2 is SVGAGI. V was clipped by 0 bases and J by 0 bases, with 9 bases between them. This CDR3 spans 16 amino acids. The CDR3 spells CASSYSTGFSGNTIYF. In DNA, the CDR3 is TGTGCCAGCAGTTACTCAACAGGGTTCTCTGGAAACACCATATATTTT.

The chain joins TRBV18 to TRBJ1-4, with unresolved D. Trimming removed 6 bases at V and 0 bases at J, with 14 bases between. The CDR3 has 16 residues. Germline V gives CDR1 KGHSH, CDR2 LQKENI. CDR3 nucleotides: TGTGCCAGCTCTCCCCGGGTCGCGGCAACTAATGAAAAACTGTTTTTT. Its translation is CASSPRVAATNEKLFF.

This chain joins TRBV18 and TRBJ1-1; 7 positions match TRBD1. CDR1 and CDR2 from the germline V gene are KGHSH and LQKENI. J lost 6 bases, V lost 5 bases, and 9 bases had no gene match. CDR3 length equals 14 residues. The CDR3 nucleotides are TGTGCCAGCTCAGCCGGCACTGACAGGGCTGAAGCTTTCTTT. Its protein product is CASSAGTDRAEAFF.

The rearrangement links TRBV6-6 to TRBJ1-1, with 7 bases lining up with TRBD1. Germline CDR1 is MNHNY and CDR2 is SVGAGI (reference sequence). The CDR3 has 14 amino acids. J gave up 4 bases and V 5 bases, and 7 bases lay outside the gene matches. In DNA form, the CDR3 reads TGTGCCAGCAGTCCACAGGGGCTTGGCACTGAAGCTTTCTTT. Protein product: CASSPQGLGTEAFF.

This clone was found once. This chain uses TRBV27 with TRBJ1-2, with 7 bases lining up with TRBD1. J lost 2 bases, V lost 5 bases, and 11 bases had no gene match. Germline values: CDR1 MNHEY, CDR2 SMNVEV (reference sequence). This CDR3 has 16 amino acids. CDR3 DNA sequence: TGTGCCAGCAGTCCGGCGGGACAGAGCTTCAACTATGGCTACACCTTC. Translation gives CASSPAGQSFNYGYTF.

The gene calls are TRBV10-1 and TRBJ1-1, with D perhaps matching TRBD1 (5 bases). Trimming cost V 4 bases and J 1 base, with 7 bases left between them. The CDR3 spans 13 residues. CDR1 and CDR2 (germline): WNHNN, SYGVQD (reference sequence). The CDR3 region is CASSGQRNTEAFF. Written as DNA, the CDR3 is TGCGCCAGCAGTGGACAGAGGAACACTGAAGCTTTCTTT.

The chain combines TRBV7-2 with TRBJ2-2; D is undetermined. The V gene's germline CDR1 is SGHTA and CDR2 FQGNSA. Trimming cost V 5 bases and J 5 bases, with 9 bases left between them. CDR3 length: 13 amino acids. CDR3: CASSPQFTGELFF. CDR3 nucleotides: TGTGCCAGCAGCCCACAGTTTACCGGGGAGCTGTTTTTT.

This clone was picked up one time. V usage is TRBV11-2 and J usage is TRBJ2-1; 7 nucleotides line up with TRBD2. This CDR3 has 18 amino acids. V lost 2 bases to trimming and J lost 3 bases; unmatched junction nucleotides: 13. Germline CDR1 is SGHAT and CDR2 is FQNNGV. The DNA of the CDR3 is TGTGCCAGCAGCTTAAAGGTTGGGGCGGGAGTCCTCTACAATGAGCAGTTCTTC. Translation: CASSLKVGAGVLYNEQFF.

This clone was seen more than once but under ten times. CDR3 sequence reads: CASSIETGSGNSPLHF. In nucleotides, the CDR3 is TGTGCCAGTAGTATAGAAACAGGGTCGGGGAATTCACCCCTCCACTTT. This chain joins TRBV19 and TRBJ1-6; D perhaps matches TRBD1 (6 bases). The CDR3 contains 16 residues. CDR1 LNHDA and CDR2 SQIVND come from the germline V gene (reference sequence). The V and J ends lost 0 bases and 7 bases respectively, with 13 bases between them.

This chain connects TRBV2 to TRBJ1-4; 9 nucleotides agree with TRBD1. With 6 bases clipped from V and 10 bases from J, the junction kept 9 bases outside the gene matches. In germline, CDR1 is SNHLY, CDR2 FYNNEI. The CDR3 is made up of 14 amino acids. For the CDR3, the DNA is TGTGCCAGCAGGGACCCGACAGGGGGTTCAAAACTGTTTTTT. As protein: CASRDPTGGSKLFF.

CDR3: CASSFSPPRDRDQPQHF. CDR3 sequence (DNA): TGTGCCAGCAGTTTTTCACCGCCCCGGGACAGAGATCAGCCCCAGCATTTT. The V and J genes are TRBV27 and TRBJ1-5; 7 nucleotides match TRBD1. J lost 5 bases, V lost 3 bases, and 13 bases had no gene match. The CDR3 runs 17 residues. The germline gives CDR1 MNHEY, CDR2 SMNVEV (reference sequence).

This clone was detected only once. The V and J genes are TRBV9 and TRBJ1-2; the D is unclear. CDR3 size: 13 residues. V lost 4 bases, J lost 6 bases, and 13 bases lay in between. Germline V gene lookup returns CDR1 SGDLS and CDR2 YYNGEE. In DNA form, the CDR3 reads TGTGCCAGCAGCCCCGGTACAGCTAATGGCTACACCTTC. Amino acid sequence: CASSPGTANGYTF.